The clone carrying this T cell receptor (beta chain) was detected only a few times. Its antigen remains unknown. The germline gives CDR1 SGHTA, CDR2 FQGNSA. V lost 5 bases, J lost 10 bases, and 12 bases lay in between. The CDR3 has 13 amino acids. These data originate in a study of blood T cells in healthy people across ages. Notes on the study in general: Underestimates were what the diversity estimates from one million T cells were considered to be.

A sample-barcoded 5' primer and a J-beta primer mix were used in a second PCR of roughly 7 to 11 cycles. TCRdb reanalysed the 5' RACE reads using MiXCR and keeps one entry per CDR3 protein. In the table there are about 970,000 distinct CDR3 sequences, roughly half of which are singletons. The TCR was taken from a woman aged 60 to 75 in good health. Sequencing used blood. The V call is TRBV7-2, the J call TRBJ1-6; tentative D call: TRBD1 (6 bases). The CDR3 sequence is CASSPVGASPLHF. The CDR3 DNA is TGTGCCAGCAGCCCCGTGGGGGCCTCACCCCTCCACTTT.